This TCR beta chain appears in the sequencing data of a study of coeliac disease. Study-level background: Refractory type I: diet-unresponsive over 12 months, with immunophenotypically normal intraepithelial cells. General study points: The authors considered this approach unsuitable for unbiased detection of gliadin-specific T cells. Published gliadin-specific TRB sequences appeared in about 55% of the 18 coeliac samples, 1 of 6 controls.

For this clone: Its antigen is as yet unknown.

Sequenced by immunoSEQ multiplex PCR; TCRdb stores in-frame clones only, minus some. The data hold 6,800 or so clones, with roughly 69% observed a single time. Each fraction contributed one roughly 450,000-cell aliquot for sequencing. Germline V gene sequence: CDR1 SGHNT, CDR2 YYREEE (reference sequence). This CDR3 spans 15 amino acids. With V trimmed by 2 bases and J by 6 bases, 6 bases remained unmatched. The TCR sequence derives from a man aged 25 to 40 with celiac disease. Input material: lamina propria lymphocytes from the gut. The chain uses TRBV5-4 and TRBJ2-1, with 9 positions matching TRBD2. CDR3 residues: CASSFPGLAGNEQFF. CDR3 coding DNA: TGTGCCAGCAGCTTCCCGGGACTAGCAGGCAATGAGCAGTTCTTC.